Below are 24 T cell receptor beta chains sequenced from a single sample in a study of beta chain features in type 1 diabetes (dated by TCRdb to 2016 to 2019). What the work shows at the level of the full study, not this receptor alone: In all four CD4+ subsets, TCRB CDR3 length was moderately but significantly shorter in type 1 diabetes patients.

Which antigens these TCRs recognize remains unknown. The library relied on the immunoSEQ multiplex PCR assay. The entire isolated RNA was reverse transcribed using the High Capacity cDNA Reverse Transcription Kit, and thus expressed TCRB transcripts were sequenced. TCRdb provides this immuneACCESS table in a form limited to in-frame rearrangements. Some clones are lacking; in checked studies, under half of them reflect an unresolved V gene, and why the rest are absent is not known. For this sample the table gives 55,000 to 85,000 clones, of which around 49% were detected only once. The ten largest clones capture 0.65% to 0.9% of the sample. Sequencing was performed on central memory CD4+ T cells from blood. These receptors originate from a young man with type 1 diabetes.

This chain joins TRBV6-1 and TRBJ2-1; tentative D call: TRBD2 (5 bases). The CDR3 contains 17 residues. Germline V gene lookup returns CDR1 MNHNS and CDR2 SASEGT. The V end lost 1 base, the J end lost 7 bases, and 20 bases lay between the germline ends. The CDR3, as DNA: TGTGCCAGCAGTGAAGAGGGAGCAGTCCTTAGATCGAATGAGCAGTTCTTC. Translation gives CASSEEGAVLRSNEQFF.

The CDR3 coding sequence is TGCGCCAGCAGCACCCCGGGACAACAAGAGACCCAGTACTTC. Residues: CASSTPGQQETQYF. J is TRBJ2-5 and V is TRBV5-1; possibly TRBD1 for D (6 bases). The CDR3 is made up of 14 amino acids. Germline CDR1 and CDR2: SGHRS and YFSETQ. V gave up 4 bases and J gave up 2 bases, with 12 bases separating them.

This chain links TRBV5-6 with TRBJ2-2; 12 bases align to TRBD2. Per the germline V gene, CDR1 is SGHDT and CDR2 is YYEEEE. This CDR3 has 17 residues. V trimming: 4 bases; J trimming: 4 bases; junction bases outside the gene matches: 8. This CDR3 reads CASSVLAGGPVTGELFF. DNA of the CDR3: TGTGCCAGCAGCGTCCTAGCGGGAGGGCCAGTCACCGGGGAGCTGTTTTTT.

V and J are TRBV10-2 and TRBJ1-2, with D possibly being TRBD1 (6 bases). CDR1 WSHSY and CDR2 SAAADI come from the germline V gene. The V end was cut by 6 bases, the J end by 1 base, with 12 bases between. The CDR3 runs 14 residues. CDR3 bases: TGCGCCAGCAGCTCAGGGGTATATAACTATGGCTACACCTTC. Its translation is CASSSGVYNYGYTF.

This chain uses TRBV20-1 with TRBJ2-7; no definite D call. The germline V gene encodes CDR1 DFQATT and CDR2 SNEGSKA (reference sequence). The CDR3 is 11 residues long. Trimming left V 3 bases short and J 0 bases short, with 3 bases between. In nucleotides, the CDR3 is TGCAGTGCTAGCAGCTCCTACGAGCAGTACTTC. This sequence encodes CSASSSYEQYF.

The DNA for the CDR3 is TGTGCCAGCAGTCCCAGGGCCCTTAACTATGGCTACACCTTC. As protein: CASSPRALNYGYTF. This chain links TRBV27 with TRBJ1-2, with D perhaps TRBD1 (5 bases). Trimming took 5 bases from V and 1 from J, leaving 11 bases between them. The CDR3 length is 14 residues. Germline values: CDR1 MNHEY, CDR2 SMNVEV (reference sequence).

There are a few counts of this clone. The CDR3: CASSTSTDTNYGYTF. CDR3 DNA: TGTGCCAGCAGCACCTCGACAGACACAAACTATGGCTACACCTTC. This chain joins TRBV7-2 and TRBJ1-2; possible D gene TRBD1, 5 bases. Trimming removed 5 bases at V and 2 bases at J, with 15 bases between. CDR3 size: 15 residues. CDR1 and CDR2 from the germline V gene are SGHTA and FQGNSA.

This clone has only a few counts. The sample holds other DNA sequences that translate to the same CDR3. The V gene is TRBV2, the J gene TRBJ2-2, with 7 bases aligning to TRBD1. V dropped 4 bases and J dropped 0; count of bases not matched to a gene: 2. There are 15 residues in the CDR3. Germline V gene lookup returns CDR1 SNHLY and CDR2 FYNNEI. The CDR3 reads CASSGQGANTGELFF. The CDR3 region has the DNA TGTGCCAGCAGTGGGCAGGGGGCGAACACCGGGGAGCTGTTTTTT.

A remark on this clone: The sample contains more than one DNA sequence encoding this CDR3. This chain uses TRBV5-1 with TRBJ1-1; D gene ambiguous. V was shortened by 2 bases and J by 5 bases, with 13 bases between the two germline ends. Germline V gene lookup returns CDR1 SGHRS and CDR2 YFSETQ. CDR3 length: 14 residues. The CDR3 region has the DNA TGCGCCAGCAGCTTTTCCGGGGTCAATACTGAAGCTTTCTTT. The encoded protein is CASSFSGVNTEAFF.

This chain links TRBV18 with TRBJ2-1; TRBD1 matches at 8 bases. This CDR3 spans 14 amino acids. Germline-derived CDR1 and CDR2 are KGHSH and LQKENI. V lost 2 bases, J lost 3 bases, and 0 bases stayed unmatched. Here the CDR3 DNA reads TGTGCCAGCTCACCAGGACAGGGCTACAATGAGCAGTTCTTC. Translating it yields CASSPGQGYNEQFF.

The J gene is TRBJ2-1, the V gene TRBV15, with TRBD2 matching 8 bases. CDR1 and CDR2 (germline): LNHNV, YYDKDF (reference sequence). This CDR3 is built from 16 residues. Losses at the gene ends were 1 base for V and 0 bases for J; bases not matched to a gene: 2. The CDR3 region is CATSRGTSNSYNEQFF. The CDR3 DNA follows: TGTGCCACCAGCAGAGGGACTAGCAACTCCTACAATGAGCAGTTCTTC.

This clone was seen a handful of times. V gene TRBV6-5 combines with J gene TRBJ1-1, with no clear D. Trimming shortened V by 6 bases and J by 4 bases, and 18 bases separated the two germline ends. CDR1 MNHEY and CDR2 SVGAGI come from the germline V gene. The CDR3 loop spans 15 amino acids. As DNA, the CDR3 is TGTGCCAGCAGATCCCCCTCTGGGAGGGTCACTGAAGCTTTCTTT. Translating it yields CASRSPSGRVTEAFF.

The rearrangement uses TRBV25-1 and TRBJ2-7, with a tentative D call TRBD2 (6 bases). CDR1 is MGHDK, CDR2 SYGVNS, per germline. The V gene lost 4 bases and the J gene lost 2 bases, with 9 bases spanning the gap. The CDR3 is 13 residues long. CDR3 in amino acids: CASSARETYEQYF. The CDR3 bases are TGTGCCAGCAGTGCCCGGGAGACCTACGAGCAGTACTTC.

This chain links TRBV6-5 with TRBJ1-6, with TRBD1 matching over 8 bases. This CDR3 has 15 residues. Trimming took 6 bases from V and 7 from J; bases not matched to a gene: 8. Germline V gene sequence: CDR1 MNHEY, CDR2 SVGAGI. CDR3 coding DNA: TGTGCCAGCAGGTCACAGGGGGTTAAGAATTCACCCCTCCACTTT. The encoded protein is CASRSQGVKNSPLHF.

This rearrangement joins TRBV5-8 to TRBJ2-5; TRBD2 matches at 11 bases. V was clipped by 0 bases and J by 1 base; unmatched bases: 5. Germline V gene data show CDR1 as SGHTS and CDR2 as YDEGEE. CDR3 length: 17 residues. The CDR3, as DNA: TGTGCCAGCAGCTTGGGTGGGACTAGCGGACCCCAAGAGACCCAGTACTTC. Translation: CASSLGGTSGPQETQYF.

The rearrangement links TRBV14 to TRBJ2-2; unclear D gene. The germline V gene encodes CDR1 SGHDN and CDR2 FVKESK. The V end lost 3 bases, the J end lost 3 bases, and 8 bases lay between the germline ends. The CDR3 is made up of 14 amino acids. The CDR3 is CASSQGPYTGELFF. CDR3 nucleotides: TGTGCCAGCAGCCAGGGCCCCTACACCGGGGAGCTGTTTTTT.

This clone was seen a few times. The rearrangement uses TRBV7-2 and TRBJ2-4, with D possibly being TRBD1 (6 bases). This CDR3 region has 14 residues. The germline gives CDR1 SGHTA, CDR2 FQGNSA. Trimming left V 0 bases short and J 6 bases short, with 9 bases between. CDR3 sequence reads: CASSLAQGGNIQYF. The DNA of the CDR3 is TGTGCCAGCAGCTTAGCACAGGGTGGAAACATTCAGTACTTC.

The chain combines TRBV5-1 with TRBJ2-1; 10 bases are a match to TRBD2. Germline assignment: CDR1 SGHRS and CDR2 YFSETQ. CDR3 length: 15 residues. J was trimmed by 9 bases and V by 4 bases; bases with no gene match: 10. The CDR3 is CASSGEGTSVSEQFF. CDR3 in DNA: TGCGCCAGCAGCGGGGAAGGGACTAGCGTTTCTGAGCAGTTCTTC.

This sequence joins TRBV19 and TRBJ2-3; 14 bases fit TRBD2. CDR3 length equals 17 residues. CDR1 and CDR2 (germline): LNHDA, SQIVND (reference sequence). V was clipped by 5 bases and J by 0 bases; unmatched bases: 4. CDR3 sequence reads: CASSPGLAGASTDTQYF. In DNA form, the CDR3 reads TGTGCCAGTAGTCCGGGACTAGCGGGGGCTAGCACAGATACGCAGTATTTT. Full variable domain (missing parts from reference TRBV19 and TRBJ2-3): DGGITQSPKYLFRKEGQNVTLSCEQNLNHDAMYWYRQDPGQGLRLIYYSQIVNDFQKGDIAEGYSVSREKKESFPLTVTSAQKNPTAFYLCASSPGLAGASTDTQYFGPGTRLTVL.

Only a few counts were recorded for this clone. V gene TRBV19 combines with J gene TRBJ2-1, with D possibly being TRBD1 (6 bases). CDR1 and CDR2 from the germline V gene are LNHDA and SQIVND (reference sequence). Trimming left V 4 bases short and J 7 bases short, with 8 bases between. This CDR3 contains 12 residues. The CDR3: CASSSTGNEQFF. CDR3 in DNA: TGTGCCAGTAGTAGCACAGGGAATGAGCAGTTCTTC.

The gene calls are TRBV10-1 and TRBJ2-2; D possibly corresponds to TRBD2 (5 bases). The V end lost 2 bases, the J end lost 4 bases, and 11 bases lay between the germline ends. Germline-derived CDR1 and CDR2 are WNHNN and SYGVQD (reference sequence). The CDR3 runs 15 residues. DNA of the CDR3: TGCGCCAGCAGTGAGAGGGCGGGTGGCACCGGGGAGCTGTTTTTT. It is translated as CASSERAGGTGELFF.

Here the CDR3 reads CASSIGTGGGYGYTF. CDR3 DNA: TGCGCCAGCAGCATTGGGACAGGGGGCGGCTATGGCTACACCTTC. This chain uses TRBV5-1 with TRBJ1-2; TRBD1 aligns across 12 bases. V shed 4 bases and J 4 bases; nucleotides not matched to a gene: 5. The germline CDR1 and CDR2 sequences are SGHRS and YFSETQ. The CDR3 contains 15 residues.

Comments on this clone: Relative to the germline gene, one junction end is altered; a read error may explain this. V gene TRBV30 combines with J gene TRBJ2-7, with D possibly TRBD1 on 6 matching bases. Per germline, CDR1 GTSNPN and CDR2 SVGIG (reference sequence). CDR3 length: 14 amino acids. The CDR3 loop is CAWTRDTTSHEQYF. CDR3 in DNA: TGTGCCTGGACTAGGGACACAACCTCCCACGAGCAGTACTTC.

The V and J genes are TRBV6-6 and TRBJ2-7; TRBD1 agrees at 7 bases. The germline V gene encodes CDR1 MNHNY and CDR2 SVGAGI (reference sequence). The V gene end was trimmed by 7 bases and the J gene end by 3 bases; junction bases not matched to a gene: 9. This CDR3 has 14 amino acids. CDR3 loop: CASIGRDSHYEQYF. In DNA form, the CDR3 reads TGTGCCAGCATCGGACGGGACAGCCACTACGAGCAGTACTTC.